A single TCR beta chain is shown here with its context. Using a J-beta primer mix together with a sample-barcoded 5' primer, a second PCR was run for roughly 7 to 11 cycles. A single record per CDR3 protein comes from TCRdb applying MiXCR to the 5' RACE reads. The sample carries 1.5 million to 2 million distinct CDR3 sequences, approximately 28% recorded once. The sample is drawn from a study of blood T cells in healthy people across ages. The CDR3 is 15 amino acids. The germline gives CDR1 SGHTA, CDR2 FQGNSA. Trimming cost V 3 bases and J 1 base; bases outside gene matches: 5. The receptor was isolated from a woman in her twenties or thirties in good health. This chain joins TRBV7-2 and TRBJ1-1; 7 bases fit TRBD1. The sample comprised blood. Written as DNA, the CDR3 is TGTGCCAGCAGCTTTACAGGGGATGCGAACACTGAAGCTTTCTTT. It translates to CASSFTGDANTEAFF.